The clone carrying this T cell receptor (beta chain) was seen a few times. Its cognate antigen is unknown. TCRdb passed the reads through MiXCR, listing each CDR3 protein once. This sample has some 270,000 distinct CDR3 sequences, with approximately 22% found just once. V lost 11 bases and J lost 0; bases outside the gene matches: 6. The germline gives CDR1 LNHDA, CDR2 SQIVND (reference sequence). The CDR3 contains 14 residues. The data are from a study of T cell repertoires in cytomegalovirus infection. Findings of the study overall: Accumulated public TCR beta family frequency recognized individuals carrying CMV together with the relevant HLA. CMV-specific HLA-C-restricted TCR beta clonotypes dominated the ex vivo response.

The material was cultured PBMCs, obtained from culture after CMV antigen stimulation. The chain joins TRBV19 to TRBJ1-4; 7 bases agree with TRBD1. The source of this sequence is a human donor in good health (CMV status not recorded). Some clones in this sample may be carry-over from other donors' samples. CDR3 coding DNA: TGTGCCTCTAACAGGGGTGCAACTAATGAAAAACTGTTTTTT. Its translation is CASNRGATNEKLFF.